A selection of T cell receptor beta chains follows, all from one sample in a study of blood T cell repertoires in COVID-19. Some clones are missing from TCRdb's copy, which holds only in-frame ones; the method was immunoSEQ multiplex PCR. The top ten clones hold just over 7% of a sample with 380,000 or so clones, 65% to 90% of them seen once. Sequencing input: peripheral blood. The receptors originated from a woman aged 55-70 years with COVID-19, enrolled during active disease. Both conserved end residues are part of each CDR3. The D gene is left open where the match is weak. Expanded clones get a size class; other rows say once, few or many, or leave the size out.

d_gene	v_gene	j_gene	abundance	CDR3aa	CDR3nt
TRBD1	TRBV6-2/TRBV6-3	TRBJ1-6	NA	CASSPTGQNSPLHF	TGTGCCAGCAGTCCCACGGGACAGAATTCACCCCTCCACTTT
NA	TRBV7-2	TRBJ1-2	NA	CASSLEGTTPGGYTF	TGTGCCAGCAGCTTAGAAGGGACAACCCCTGGCGGCTACACCTTC
NA	TRBV7-2	TRBJ2-2	NA	CASSSSLTRDWTGELFF	TGTGCCAGCAGCTCAAGCCTCACCCGGGACTGGACCGGGGAGCTGTTTTTT
NA	TRBV5-4	TRBJ1-3	NA	CASSRIEAGNTIYF	TGTGCCAGCAGCCGTATCGAGGCTGGAAACACCATATATTTT
NA	TRBV10-3	TRBJ2-2	NA	CAIRLGADTGELFF	TGTGCCATCAGGCTGGGGGCTGACACCGGGGAGCTGTTTTTT
TRBD2	TRBV7-3	TRBJ2-3	NA	CASSLGGGSGASTDTQYF	TGTGCCAGCAGCTTAGGGGGTGGTAGCGGGGCTTCCACAGATACGCAGTATTTT
NA	TRBV14	TRBJ2-7	NA	CASSHRDIVTYEQYF	TGTGCCAGCAGCCACCGGGACATTGTAACCTACGAGCAGTACTTC
TRBD2	TRBV6-6	TRBJ2-1	NA	CASSSRLADNEQFF	TGTGCCAGCAGTTCACGACTAGCGGATAATGAGCAGTTCTTC
TRBD1	TRBV19	TRBJ2-1	NA	CATSQPGQGRNEQFF	TGTGCCACGTCCCAACCGGGACAGGGCCGAAATGAGCAGTTCTTC
TRBD1	TRBV7-9	TRBJ1-2	NA	CASTPSGQGVRSYTF	TGTGCCAGCACACCCTCCGGACAGGGTGTCCGGAGCTACACCTTC
TRBD1	TRBV19	TRBJ1-2	NA	CASSIDRRQGSGYTF	TGTGCCAGTAGTATCGATCGGAGACAGGGGAGTGGCTACACCTTC
NA	TRBV14	TRBJ2-5	NA	CASSPRLRETQYF	TGTGCCAGCAGCCCCAGGTTACGAGAGACCCAGTACTTC
TRBD1	TRBV30	TRBJ1-1	once	CAWNQGAYTEAFF	TGTGCCTGGAACCAGGGGGCGTACACTGAAGCTTTCTTT
NA	TRBV10-3	TRBJ1-5	NA	CAIRDSSNQPQHF	TGTGCCATCAGGGACAGTAGCAATCAGCCCCAGCATTTT
NA	TRBV11-3	TRBJ2-2	NA	CASSVLGTVNTGELFF	TGTGCCAGCAGCGTCCTCGGGACTGTGAACACCGGGGAGCTGTTTTTT
NA	TRBV6-5	TRBJ1-4	once	CASSSWGGSGEKLFF	TGTGCCAGCAGTTCCTGGGGGGGTTCGGGTGAAAAACTGTTTTTT
TRBD1	TRBV3-1/TRBV3-2	TRBJ1-2	NA	CASRPGQGYGYTF	TGTGCCAGCCGACCGGGACAGGGGTATGGCTACACCTTC
TRBD2	TRBV4-1	TRBJ2-2	few	CASSHPGRGVNTGELFF	TGCGCCAGCAGCCATCCAGGGCGGGGGGTGAACACCGGGGAGCTGTTTTTT
NA	TRBV7-3	TRBJ1-2	NA	CASSLGQGYGYTF	TGTGCCAGCAGCTTAGGGCAGGGCTATGGCTACACCTTC
NA	TRBV2	TRBJ1-1	NA	CASSVPGVSTEAFF	TGTGCCAGCAGTGTCCCAGGGGTGAGCACTGAAGCTTTCTTT
TRBD1	TRBV19	TRBJ1-1	NA	CASSMGQGLNTEAFF	TGTGCCAGTAGTATGGGACAGGGTTTGAACACTGAAGCTTTCTTT
TRBD1	TRBV5-5	TRBJ1-4	NA	CASSLGQGVFPNEKLFF	TGTGCCAGCAGCTTGGGACAGGGTGTTTTCCCTAATGAAAAACTGTTTTTT